This TCR beta chain originates from a study of blood T cell repertoires in COVID-19. Across the study: PBMCs, B-cell-depleted T cells, or T cells were the source of the cDNA or gDNA that made up the material.

Per the study methods: Amplification of reference gene primers was used by the study to estimate nucleated cell counts. The method was immunoSEQ multiplex PCR; TCRdb's version includes in-frame clones alone and lacks a portion of them. V and J calls and clone size come straight from that table; D and trimming were deduced from the DNA. The sample records about 320,000 clones, 90% being singletons. This clone is a singleton in its sample. This CDR3 has 19 residues. Trimming removed 2 bases from V and 3 bases from J; junction bases left unmatched: 14. The germline gives CDR1 SEHNR, CDR2 FQNEAQ (reference sequence).

Sequenced: PBMCs or T cells enriched from blood (not recorded which). V and J are TRBV7-9 and TRBJ2-3; 10 bases map to TRBD2. The clonotype comes from a woman in her 30s who had been exposed to COVID-19. Written as DNA, the CDR3 is TGTGCCAGCAGCTTAAGCCTAGCGGGGGATCCCACGGGGACAGATACGCAGTATTTT. It specifies CASSLSLAGDPTGTDTQYF.